A single sample is the source of the 10 T cell receptor beta chains below, sequenced in a study of CD8+ T cells in alopecia areata. Sequencing used cDNA as its template, made by extracting RNA and reverse transcribing it. Assay: immunoSEQ multiplex PCR; the TCRdb copy retains only in-frame clones and omits some. The sample yields under 200,000 clones, less than 70% seen once. Regarding treatment: oral pan-JAK inhibitor, 5-10 mg twice daily. The material was CD4+ T cells sorted from blood, obtained at week 24, from a patient treated with tofacitinib. These receptors were taken from a human donor with alopecia areata.

This chain joins TRBV9 and TRBJ2-3, with a possible D match to TRBD2 (6 bases). Germline assignment: CDR1 SGDLS and CDR2 YYNGEE. The CDR3 is 13 amino acids. Trimming took 3 bases from V and 6 from J, leaving 11 bases between them. The CDR3 nucleotides read TGTGCCAGCAGCGAGTGGAGCGGGGATACGCAGTATTTT. Translation gives CASSEWSGDTQYF.

The chain employs TRBV5-8 and TRBJ2-1, with 15 bases identical to TRBD2. The length of the CDR3 is 15 residues. With V trimmed by 5 bases and J by 10 bases, 7 bases remained unmatched. Germline CDR1 reads SGHTS; CDR2 reads YDEGEE. Written as DNA, the CDR3 is TGTGCCAGCAGTTTCGGACTAGCGGGGGGGCCGGAGCAGTTCTTC. This encodes CASSFGLAGGPEQFF. The variable domain in full, with the rest retrieved from reference TRBV5-8 and TRBJ2-1, is EAGVTQSPTHLIKTRGQQATLRCSPISGHTSVYWYQQALGLGLQFLLWYDEGEERNRGNFPPRFSGRQFPNYSSELNVNALELEDSALYLCASSFGLAGGPEQFFGPGTRLTVL.

There are a few counts of this clone. V gene TRBV10-1 combines with J gene TRBJ2-5; D remains unclear. Germline lookup yields CDR1 WNHNN and CDR2 SYGVQD (reference sequence). With 4 bases removed from V and 1 base from J, the gap between germline ends came to 7 bases. The CDR3 length is 13 residues. CDR3 sequence: CASSGRRQETQYF. CDR3 sequence (DNA): TGCGCCAGCAGTGGGAGACGCCAAGAGACCCAGTACTTC.

J is TRBJ2-7 and V is TRBV30; TRBD1 matches at 9 bases. The junction had 5 bases not matched to a gene; V was cut back by 4 bases and J by 1 base. The CDR3 is made up of 14 amino acids. Germline V gene data show CDR1 as GTSNPN and CDR2 as SVGIG (reference sequence). CDR3 bases: TGTGCCTGGACCAGGACAGGGGTTTCCTACGAGCAGTACTTC. This encodes CAWTRTGVSYEQYF.

The chain is built from TRBV29-1 and TRBJ2-2, with 11 bases fitting TRBD1. This CDR3 is 14 amino acids long. Trimming removed 6 bases from V and 8 bases from J; junction bases left unmatched: 8. From germline, CDR1 is SQVTM and CDR2 ANQGSEA. CDR3 DNA: TGCAGCGTCCTGGACAGGGGGCGATGGGGGGAGCTGTTTTTT. Translating gives CSVLDRGRWGELFF.

The chain links TRBV30 to TRBJ2-1; 11 nucleotides align to TRBD2. From germline, CDR1 is GTSNPN and CDR2 SVGIG (reference sequence). This CDR3 is built from 17 residues. The V and J ends lost 7 bases and 0 bases, in that order; junction bases with no gene match: 11. The CDR3 reads CASTTLAGASSYNEQFF. DNA for the CDR3: TGTGCCTCCACGACACTAGCGGGGGCGAGCTCCTACAATGAGCAGTTCTTC.

The chain couples TRBV7-8 to TRBJ2-1, with 11 positions matching TRBD1. Trimming at V came to 5 bases and at J to 4 bases, leaving 7 bases not matched to a gene. Germline values: CDR1 SGHVS, CDR2 FQNEAQ. The CDR3 sequence is 16 residues long. CDR3 in amino acids: CASSINRDRGYNEQFF. In DNA form, the CDR3 reads TGTGCCAGCAGCATAAACCGGGACAGGGGGTACAATGAGCAGTTCTTC.

CDR3: CASSAGGIYEQYF. The CDR3 nucleotides read TGTGCCAGCAGTGCGGGGGGCATCTACGAGCAGTACTTC. V usage is TRBV2 and J usage is TRBJ2-7; the D gene is possibly TRBD2 (7 bases). V lost 4 bases, J lost 3 bases, and 10 bases lay in between. In germline, CDR1 is SNHLY, CDR2 FYNNEI. The CDR3 length is 13 residues.

The chain couples TRBV29-1 to TRBJ2-1; D gene ambiguous. CDR1 and CDR2 (germline): SQVTM, ANQGSEA. The CDR3 has 14 amino acids. V was clipped by 0 bases and J by 6 bases, with 12 bases between them. This CDR3 reads CSVEESPVANEQFF. The DNA of the CDR3 is TGCAGCGTTGAAGAATCCCCGGTGGCCAATGAGCAGTTCTTC.

This clone showed up just a few times. The V gene is TRBV29-1, the J gene TRBJ2-2; D perhaps matches TRBD1 (6 bases). V lost 6 bases and J 5 bases, leaving 10 bases between the germline ends. This CDR3 spans 12 amino acids. The germline gives CDR1 SQVTM, CDR2 ANQGSEA. This chain's CDR3 is CSVRTGTGELFF. CDR3 nucleotides: TGCAGCGTACGAACAGGGACCGGGGAGCTGTTTTTT.